This T cell receptor (beta chain) was recorded in a study of technical replicates of blood from a few donors. The table lists this clone with a count of one. The table came from immunoSEQ multiplex PCR; TCRdb's copy has only in-frame clones and leaves some out. The profile shows about 71,000 clones, 85% to 90% of them singletons. The receptor was isolated from a human donor in good health. Some clones in this sample may be carry-over from other donors' samples. Sequenced material: PBMCs.

The CDR3 loop is CASSDTGGGYGYTF. The CDR3 coding sequence is TGTGCCAGCAGTGACACAGGGGGGGGCTATGGCTACACCTTC. The gene calls are TRBV6-1 and TRBJ1-2; TRBD1 aligns across 8 bases. The CDR3 covers 14 residues. Germline V CDR1 and CDR2: MNHNS, SASEGT. The junction had 4 bases not matched to a gene; V was cut back by 3 bases and J by 4 bases.